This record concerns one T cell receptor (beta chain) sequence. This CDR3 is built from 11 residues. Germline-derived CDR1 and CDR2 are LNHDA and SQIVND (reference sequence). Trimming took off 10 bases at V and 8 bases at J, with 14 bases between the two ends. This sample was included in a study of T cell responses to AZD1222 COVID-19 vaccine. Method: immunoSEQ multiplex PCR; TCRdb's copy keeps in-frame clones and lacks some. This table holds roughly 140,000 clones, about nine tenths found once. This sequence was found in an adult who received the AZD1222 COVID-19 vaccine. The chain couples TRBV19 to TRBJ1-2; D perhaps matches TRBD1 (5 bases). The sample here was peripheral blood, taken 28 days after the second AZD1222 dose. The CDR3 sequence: CATQIGEGYTF. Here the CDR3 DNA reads TGTGCCACCCAGATAGGGGAAGGCTACACCTTC. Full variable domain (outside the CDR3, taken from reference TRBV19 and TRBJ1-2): DGGITQSPKYLFRKEGQNVTLSCEQNLNHDAMYWYRQDPGQGLRLIYYSQIVNDFQKGDIAEGYSVSREKKESFPLTVTSAQKNPTAFYLCATQIGEGYTFGSGTRLTVV.